These 25 T cell receptor beta chains share one sample of origin, sequenced in a study of patients and donors after allogeneic stem cell transplantation. TCRdb used MiXCR to reprocess the RT-PCR reads, holding one entry per CDR3 protein. The table lists 390,000 or so distinct CDR3 sequences, approximately 16% of them singletons, with 7.2% in the top ten. Sequencing was performed on blood, either unsorted or a sorted T cell fraction (not recorded which). The receptors originated from a human donor who was either an allogeneic HSCT recipient or a stem cell or donor lymphocyte infusion donor (not recorded which). It is not recorded whose cells these are; they may come from a transplant donor.

This clonotype came up a few times. V gene TRBV7-8 combines with J gene TRBJ1-3, with a tentative D call TRBD1 (5 bases). Germline-derived CDR1 and CDR2 are SGHVS and FQNEAQ. The CDR3 is 17 residues long. V gave up 0 bases and J gave up 0 bases, with 12 bases separating them. CDR3: CASSLARVGHSGNTIYF. DNA of the CDR3: TGTGCCAGCAGCTTAGCTAGGGTCGGACACTCTGGAAACACCATATATTTT.

This clonotype was seen at least ten times. The chain joins TRBV4-3 to TRBJ2-1, with D possibly matching TRBD1 (6 bases). The ends were cut back, 1 base at V and 7 bases at J, with 11 bases in the middle. This CDR3 is built from 14 residues. Germline V CDR1 and CDR2: LGHNA, YSLEER. DNA of the CDR3: TGCGCCAGCAGCCAAGGAGGCAGGGGAAATGAGCAGTTCTTC. This encodes CASSQGGRGNEQFF.

The CDR3 is CSVDDRGTAYEQYF. The CDR3 DNA reads as TGCAGCGTAGACGACAGGGGAACGGCCTACGAGCAGTACTTC. The J gene is TRBJ2-7, the V gene TRBV29-1, with 8 bases identical to TRBD1. Per the germline V gene, CDR1 is SQVTM and CDR2 is ANQGSEA. The trim removed 6 bases at V and 2 bases at J, leaving 9 bases unmatched. CDR3 size: 14 residues.

This clonotype appeared a few times. J is TRBJ2-5 and V is TRBV5-4; D remains unclear. V was clipped by 0 bases and J by 2 bases, with 11 bases between them. The CDR3 runs to 15 residues. CDR1 and CDR2 (germline): SGHNT, YYREEE (reference sequence). For the CDR3, the DNA is TGTGCCAGCAGCTTGGGACTCCACGATCAAGAGACCCAGTACTTC. Translation: CASSLGLHDQETQYF.

The V call is TRBV28, the J call TRBJ1-6, with D unclear. V was pared by 6 bases and J by 5 bases, with 14 bases between. Germline values: CDR1 MDHEN, CDR2 SYDVKM. The CDR3 contains 15 residues. The CDR3 bases are TGTGCCAGCAGCTCGAGCACGAAAAATAATTCACCCCTCCACTTT. It encodes CASSSSTKNNSPLHF.

This clonotype has just a few counts. The rearrangement uses TRBV27 and TRBJ2-5, with 10 bases lining up with TRBD1. The V gene's germline CDR1 is MNHEY and CDR2 SMNVEV (reference sequence). The CDR3 spans 16 residues. Unmatched junction bases numbered 7, after V lost 5 bases and J lost 1 base. The CDR3 nucleotides are TGTGCCAGCAGTCCGTACCGGGACAGGGGCCAAGAGACCCAGTACTTC. This translates into CASSPYRDRGQETQYF.

This clonotype was observed a few times. V usage is TRBV7-6 and J usage is TRBJ2-3, with 8 bases fitting TRBD2. The CDR3 is 17 residues long. V lost 2 bases to trimming and J lost 1 base; unmatched junction nucleotides: 8. Germline values: CDR1 SGHVS, CDR2 FNYEAQ. DNA of the CDR3: TGTGCCAGCAGCTTATTCGGGGGGGACTTAGGCACAGATACGCAGTATTTT. This gives the protein CASSLFGGDLGTDTQYF.

The rearrangement joins TRBV1 to TRBJ2-5; the table's D call of TRBD2 was not tested on the DNA. TRBV1 is classified as a pseudogene. The CDR3 extends over 13 amino acids. This CDR3 reads CTSRPIAGETQYF. CDR3 DNA: TGCACCAGCAGGCCGATAGCGGGGGAGACCCAGTACTTC.

This clonotype showed up just a few times. The chain carries TRBV6-5 and TRBJ2-2; TRBD2 might be the D (5 bases). CDR1 and CDR2 (germline): MNHEY, SVGAGI. The V end lost 0 bases, the J end lost 4 bases, and 6 bases lay between the germline ends. This CDR3 region has 14 residues. The CDR3: CASSYSRGTGELFF. The CDR3 DNA reads as TGTGCCAGCAGTTACTCTCGGGGCACCGGGGAGCTGTTTTTT.

The chain combines TRBV2 with TRBJ2-1; TRBD2 agrees at 13 bases. With V trimmed by 6 bases and J by 16 bases, 9 bases remained unmatched. Germline CDR1 is SNHLY and CDR2 is FYNNEI. This CDR3 is 13 amino acids long. The CDR3 region is CASRIELAGGPFF. As DNA, the CDR3 is TGTGCCAGCAGGATAGAACTAGCGGGAGGGCCCTTCTTC.

V and J are TRBV27 and TRBJ1-2, with D possibly matching TRBD1 (5 bases). The germline CDR1 and CDR2 sequences are MNHEY and SMNVEV (reference sequence). The CDR3 is made up of 13 amino acids. Trimming took off 6 bases at V and 3 bases at J, with 11 bases between the two ends. CDR3: CASRMGRHYGYTF. The DNA for the CDR3 is TGTGCCAGCAGGATGGGACGGCACTATGGCTACACCTTC.

A few counts support this clonotype. The rearrangement joins TRBV3-1 to TRBJ1-2, with D uncertain. Germline V CDR1 and CDR2: LGHDT, YNNKEL (reference sequence). The ends were cut back, 1 base at V and 3 bases at J, with 12 bases in the middle. This CDR3 region has 15 residues. CDR3: CASSQGGGYDYGYTF. The DNA of the CDR3 is TGTGCCAGCAGCCAAGGCGGCGGCTACGACTATGGCTACACCTTC.

The sample holds many counts of this clonotype. This rearrangement joins TRBV5-1 to TRBJ2-7; D is ambiguous. Trimming shortened V by 0 bases and J by 2 bases, and 9 bases separated the two germline ends. The CDR3 contains 14 residues. The germline CDR1 and CDR2 sequences are SGHRS and YFSETQ. CDR3 amino acids: CASSLGAETYEQYF. CDR3 nucleotides: TGCGCCAGCAGCTTGGGGGCAGAAACCTACGAGCAGTACTTC.

This clonotype turned up a few times. The chain uses TRBV4-3 and TRBJ2-1; D possibly corresponds to TRBD1 (6 bases). In germline, CDR1 is LGHNA, CDR2 YSLEER. V was pared by 0 bases and J by 13 bases, with 13 bases between. The CDR3 sequence is 13 residues long. CDR3 nucleotide sequence: TGCGCCAGCAGCCAAGATAAAGCCAGGGGACAGTTCTTC. As protein: CASSQDKARGQFF.

CDR3 DNA sequence: TGCGCCAGCAGCTTAAGTACTAGCGGGAGGAACACCGGGGAGCTGTTTTTT. Translation gives CASSLSTSGRNTGELFF. V and J are TRBV5-1 and TRBJ2-2; TRBD2 matches at 11 bases. Germline V CDR1 and CDR2: SGHRS, YFSETQ. The ends lost 2 bases at V and 1 base at J; junction bases unmatched: 4. The CDR3 consists of 17 residues.

CDR3 amino acids: CASSWTGGGQPQHF. Written as DNA, the CDR3 is TGTGCCAGCAGTTGGACAGGGGGGGGACAGCCCCAGCATTTT. The V gene is TRBV6-2 or TRBV6-3, the J gene TRBJ1-5; 10 bases match TRBD1. Germline assignment: CDR1 MNHEY and CDR2 SVGEGT. The V gene end was trimmed by 4 bases and the J gene end by 7 bases; junction bases not matched to a gene: 4. This CDR3 comprises 14 residues.

This clonotype was observed a handful of times. V usage is TRBV6-2 or TRBV6-3 and J usage is TRBJ2-1; D is unclear. The CDR3 covers 12 residues. Trimming took off 0 bases at V and 8 bases at J, with 5 bases between the two ends. Germline CDR1 and CDR2: MNHEY and SVGEGT. CDR3 in DNA: TGTGCCAGCAGTTACTCAGGTTATGAGCAGTTCTTC. This codes for CASSYSGYEQFF.

The CDR3 DNA reads as TGTGCCAGCAGCTTAGATCCGCGAAGCACAGATACGCAGTATTTT. Protein sequence: CASSLDPRSTDTQYF. The V gene is TRBV11-2, the J gene TRBJ2-3, with D uncertain. CDR1 is SGHAT, CDR2 FQNNGV, per germline. The CDR3 consists of 15 residues. V was clipped by 0 bases and J by 0 bases, with 7 bases between them.

This clonotype was counted between two and nine times. This sequence joins TRBV7-6 and TRBJ2-3; D is uncertain. The CDR3 sequence is 14 residues long. Germline V gene sequence: CDR1 SGHVS, CDR2 FNYEAQ. V gave up 1 base and J gave up 4 bases, with 9 bases separating them. CDR3: CASSLDVVADTQYF. The CDR3 DNA reads as TGTGCCAGCAGCTTAGACGTGGTGGCAGATACGCAGTATTTT.

This clonotype came up a few times. The CDR3 bases are TGTGCCAGCAGCTTAGGAGGATTCGATACGCAGTATTTT. It is translated as CASSLGGFDTQYF. The chain has TRBV11-3 and TRBJ2-3; D gene unclear. Germline assignment: CDR1 SGHNT and CDR2 YENEEA. Trimming took off 1 base at V and 6 bases at J, with 8 bases between the two ends. This CDR3 is built from 13 residues.

This chain joins TRBV6-1 and TRBJ1-5, with a weak D call TRBD1 (6 bases). There are 17 residues in the CDR3. V was pared by 6 bases and J by 1 base, with 19 bases between. Per the germline V gene, CDR1 is MNHNS and CDR2 is SASEGT. In DNA, the CDR3 is TGTGCCAGCAGCCACGATAAACCGGGACACAGCAATCAGCCCCAGCATTTT. Protein: CASSHDKPGHSNQPQHF.

The CDR3 spells CASSLAGGNPDTQYF. DNA for the CDR3: TGTGCCAGCAGCTTGGCCGGGGGAAACCCAGATACGCAGTATTTT. The V gene is TRBV5-6, the J gene TRBJ2-3, with D possibly being TRBD2 (6 bases). V was trimmed by 0 bases and J by 4 bases, leaving 12 bases between them. CDR1 and CDR2 from the germline V gene are SGHDT and YYEEEE. The CDR3 totals 15 residues.

The gene calls are TRBV25-1 and TRBJ1-2, with D unresolved. Trimming took 4 bases from V and 3 from J, leaving 12 bases between them. The germline gives CDR1 MGHDK, CDR2 SYGVNS. The CDR3 consists of 14 residues. The CDR3 coding sequence is TGTGCCAGCAGTGTAGGACGGCTTTACTATGGCTACACCTTC. Its translation: CASSVGRLYYGYTF.

The sample holds a few counts of this clonotype. V is TRBV12-3 or TRBV12-4 and J is TRBJ2-3, with D perhaps TRBD1 or TRBD2 (6 bases each). The CDR3 is 15 residues long. Trimming took 4 bases from V and 1 from J, leaving 12 bases between them. CDR3 residues: CASSYEGGGTDTQYF. The CDR3 region has the DNA TGTGCCAGCAGTTATGAGGGGGGAGGCACAGATACGCAGTATTTT.

This clonotype occurred many times. The chain has TRBV7-2 and TRBJ2-2, with TRBD1 matching 9 bases. The CDR3 has 14 residues. Trimming cost V 5 bases and J 3 bases; bases outside gene matches: 1. Germline CDR1 SGHTA, CDR2 FQGNSA. The DNA for the CDR3 is TGTGCCAGCAGCCGACAGGGGGACACCGGGGAGCTGTTTTTT. Its protein product is CASSRQGDTGELFF. The variable domain in full, with the rest retrieved from reference TRBV7-2 and TRBJ2-2, is GAGVSQSPSNKVTEKGKDVELRCDPISGHTALYWYRQSLGQGLEFLIYFQGNSAPDKSGLPSDRFSAERTGGSVSTLTIQRTQQEDSAVYLCASSRQGDTGELFFGEGSRLTVL.